The clone carrying this TCR beta chain showed up just a few times. Its antigen is as yet unknown. The sample comes from a study of beta chain features in type 1 diabetes. About the research overall: No patient-donor differences in age, gender, total cells or subset yield. General study findings and limits: The study found moderately but significantly shorter TCRB CDR3s in all four CD4+ subsets of Type 1 diabetes patients.

Reverse transcription of all isolated RNA meant that expressed TCRB transcripts were sequenced. The assay was immunoSEQ multiplex PCR, and TCRdb's table has in-frame clones only and misses some. The table lists some 350,000 clones, over 8.5% of them singletons. The CDR3 sequence is 15 residues long. Germline CDR1 is SGHRS and CDR2 is YFSETQ. The J segment lost 7 bases and the V segment lost 3 bases, leaving 9 bases of the junction unmatched. This receptor was taken from a man aged 25 to 40 with type 1 diabetes. The specimen was central memory CD4+ T cells from blood. The rearrangement links TRBV5-1 to TRBJ1-1; 10 bases align to TRBD1. The CDR3 spells CASSSNIGQGGEAFF. CDR3 in DNA: TGCGCCAGCAGCTCGAACATTGGACAGGGGGGTGAAGCTTTCTTT.